This T cell receptor beta chain was sequenced during a study of cytomegalovirus exposure and HLA in healthy donors. Overall study results and limits: Later analysis demonstrated an association between a missense DCLRE1C variant and TCR beta V- and J-gene trimming.

Comments on this clone: The target antigen is unknown. The junction shows a germline mismatch at one end, possibly a read error.

This CDR3 has 15 amino acids. The germline V gene encodes CDR1 SGHRS and CDR2 YFSETQ. Vbeta (60) and Jbeta (13) primers were used in the PCR. Measured with immunoSEQ multiplex PCR; TCRdb has only the in-frame clones, and not every one. Of around 200,000 clones in the sample, roughly 73% are singletons; the top ten hold 2.5% to 3.5%. This receptor was obtained from a female donor in good health and CMV-seronegative. The rearrangement joins TRBV5-1 to TRBJ2-7, with 8 bases fitting TRBD1. Sequencing was done on a sample of PBMCs. CDR3 in amino acids: CASSVLGTGAYGQYF. The DNA of the CDR3 is TGCGCCAGCAGCGTTCTCGGGACAGGAGCCTACGGGCAGTACTTC.